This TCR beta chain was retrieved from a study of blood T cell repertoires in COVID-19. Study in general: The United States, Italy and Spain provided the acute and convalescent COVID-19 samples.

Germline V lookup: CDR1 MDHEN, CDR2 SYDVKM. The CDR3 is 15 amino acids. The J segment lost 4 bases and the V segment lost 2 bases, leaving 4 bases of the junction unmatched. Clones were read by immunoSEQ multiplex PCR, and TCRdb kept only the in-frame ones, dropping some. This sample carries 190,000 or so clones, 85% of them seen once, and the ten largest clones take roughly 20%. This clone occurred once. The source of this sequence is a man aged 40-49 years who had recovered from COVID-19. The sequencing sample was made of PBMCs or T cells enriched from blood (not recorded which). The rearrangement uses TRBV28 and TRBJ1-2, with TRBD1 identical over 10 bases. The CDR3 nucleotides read TGTGCCAGCAGTTTAGGGACAGGGGCTCCCTATGGCTACACCTTC. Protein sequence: CASSLGTGAPYGYTF.